This TCR beta chain was observed in a study of T cells in Graves' hyperthyroidism and ophthalmopathy (dated by TCRdb to about 2019). With respect to the entire study: Peripheral blood samples were taken at the time of initial diagnosis, prior to any treatment. A discovery cohort of about a hundred patients, approximately 45 with Graves' ophthalmopathy and about 58 with stable Graves' hyperthyroidism, was used to find distinguishing TCR V-J signatures. Whether ophthalmopathy could be predicted prospectively was tested in an independent validation cohort made up of roughly 19 hyperthyroidism patients plus 17 patients who later progressed to ophthalmopathy. The 85 to 100 discovery patients were divided at random into training and test sets in a 7:3 ratio. The study also compared thyroid tissue and blood T-cell repertoires from a handful of Graves' hyperthyroidism patients. After blood sampling, hyperthyroidism patients were treated with methimazole at a starting dose of 30 mg daily, and ophthalmopathy patients were treated with high-dose intravenous methylprednisolone. The paper reports TCR Vbeta CDR3 sequencing of some 140 peripheral blood samples: 43 ophthalmopathy, about 75 hyperthyroidism and roughly 17 progressor patients.

The TCR beta CDR3 regions were amplified from the RNA transcripts. A first-round RT-PCR of the TCR CDR3 used the HTBI primer set with the Qiagen OneStep RT-PCR kit. Libraries were constructed in a second round of multiplex PCR, after which size selection and purification were carried out. Sequencing of the libraries was done on an Illumina HiSeq2000 using paired-end 100 bp reads. In the authors' own workflow: SOAPnuke was used to process the raw data, throwing out any read that contained adapters or uncalled bases, had a mean Phred below 15, or lacked an exact constant-primer or identifier match. COPE v1.2.5 was used to merge the high-quality paired reads, and each unique nucleotide sequence was defined as a clonotype. MiTCR v1.1 was used to align the clonotypes against IMGT TRBV, TRBD and TRBJ reference segments. The analysis was restricted to V-J combinations with a frequency above 0.0001, which together covered around 99% of the repertoires. The TCS score was defined as the ratio of F50 (clonal expansion) to E x V (chaos), calculated using BLOSUM62-based TCRdist between CDR3 peptides within each V-J. Welch's t-statistics and random forest reduced around 520 V-J features to roughly 13, which were used in a naive Bayes classifier (R e1071). The public reads were run again by TCRdb, first through fastp at Q25 and then through MiXCR, and only productive beta chains were kept. Rows with a matching CDR3 protein are joined into one entry that keeps the most common DNA and genes. TCRdb, not the authors, supplied the V and J calls. The sample table shows some 740,000 distinct CDR3 sequences, and around 15% are seen once. Together, the top ten hold approximately 10% of the sample.

This clonotype was seen ten or more times. It has no known antigen specificity. Qualities for individual bases were not recorded, and no much larger clone is one base off. Study-wide conclusions, independent of this receptor: Ophthalmopathy was separated from stable hyperthyroidism by a 13 V-J signature model, with roughly 88% sensitivity and about 81% specificity obtained in cross-validation and 80%/75% obtained in testing. Blood samples also contained most of the expanded thyroid clonotypes (frequency above 0.001), which suggests that blood repertoires may reflect thyroid immune responses. Sample size was not statistically predetermined, and investigators were not blinded to group allocation. In validation, progression to ophthalmopathy was predicted by the model with about 70% sensitivity and 72% to 80% specificity, a median of approximately 6.5 months before onset.

Stable Graves' hyperthyroidism was defined as the absence of progression to ophthalmopathy over 18 months of follow-up. Hyperthyroidism patients were newly diagnosed, had a disease duration of under 2 months, and were aged 18 to 65 years. The study excluded patients with uncontrolled infections, other autoimmune diseases, pregnancy or lactation. Clinical symptoms, serum thyroxine and TRAb, thyroid ultrasound, and orbital computed tomography formed the basis for the diagnoses. Ficoll-Paque density gradient centrifugation was used to isolate PBMCs from about 9.4 ml of fresh peripheral blood. Trizol reagent was used to extract total RNA, and RNA quality was then checked on an Agilent 2100 Bioanalyzer. The CDR3 contains 18 residues, cysteine and phenylalanine counted. The read is trimmed to its CDR3 DNA, 54 bases read in frame from base 1. CDR1 SEHNR and CDR2 FQNEAQ are derived from the germline V gene (reference sequence). Trimming costs V 4 bases and J 8 bases, and their ends lie 27 bases apart.

The TCR comes from a woman younger than 35 with Graves' hyperthyroidism. The source material was blood. The chain is assembled from TRBV7-9 and TRBJ2-1; D gene: possibly TRBD2, on 6 matching bases. The CDR3 here reads CASSSQTRGRSYIDEQFF. DNA sequence: TGTGCCAGCAGCTCGCAAACACGGGGGAGGTCGTACATCGATGAGCAGTTCTTC.